This T cell receptor beta chain originates from a study of blood T cell repertoires in COVID-19. The wider study: The origin of the acute and convalescent COVID-19 samples was the United States, Italy and Spain.

In the source study's methods: Reference gene primer amplification in the assay estimated nucleated cell counts. Produced via immunoSEQ multiplex PCR; TCRdb's table is partial and in-frame only. That table is the source of V, J and clone size, and D and trimming were worked out from the DNA. Of 200,000 to 250,000 clones listed, about four fifths were seen once; the top ten hold 6.5% to 9%. J lost 3 bases, V lost 2 bases, and 9 bases had no gene match. CDR1 and CDR2 (germline): SGHDN, FVKESK. The CDR3 length is 18 residues. The rearrangement uses TRBV14 and TRBJ1-6, with TRBD1 matching over 8 bases. The sequence was obtained from a woman between 45 and 60 years old with active or convalescent COVID-19. The sample comprised peripheral blood. The CDR3 DNA reads TGTGCCAGCAGCCAAACTGGACAGGGTTCCCTCTATAATTCACCCCTCCACTTT. It is translated as CASSQTGQGSLYNSPLHF.